Described below is a single T cell receptor (beta chain) sequence and its context. Everyone who took part was about 18 to 90 years old, and they came from some 23 US areas. Original data processing: Reference gene primer amplification yielded estimated nucleated cell counts. This table comes from immunoSEQ multiplex PCR, and its TCRdb copy is limited to in-frame clones, with some not included. That table supplies the V and J calls and clone size; D and trimming were determined from the DNA. The data contain around 250,000 clones, 70% to 90% of them singletons. Losses at the gene ends were 1 base for V and 0 bases for J; bases not matched to a gene: 0. CDR3 size: 15 residues. Germline V lookup: CDR1 SGHNT, CDR2 YENEEA. This entry is derived from a study of blood T cell repertoires in COVID-19. On the study more broadly: Sites in the United States, Italy and Spain provided acute and convalescent COVID-19 samples. Sources were T cells, B-cell-depleted T cells, or PBMCs; the material itself was cDNA or gDNA.

The sequencing input was PBMCs or T cells enriched from blood (not recorded which). The TCR comes from a young man who had recovered from COVID-19. The chain links TRBV11-3 to TRBJ2-7, with 10 bases matching TRBD2. CDR3: CASSLASGSSYEQYF. CDR3 nucleotide sequence: TGTGCCAGCAGCTTAGCTAGCGGGAGCTCCTACGAGCAGTACTTC.